These 13 T cell receptor beta chains were sequenced from one sample in a study of response to subunit inactivated influenza vaccine. TCRdb re-derived calls from the RT-PCR reads in MiXCR, one entry per CDR3 protein. This table has around 480,000 distinct CDR3 sequences, about 17% appearing once. The sample in question was CD4+ T cells sorted from PBMCs, obtained less than 30 months after vaccination. The receptors were sampled from a man between 50 and 75 years old who received an inactivated influenza vaccine.

The chain links TRBV20-1 to TRBJ2-1; D is possibly TRBD2 (5 bases). V lost 1 base and J lost 12, with 16 bases in between. CDR1 is DFQATT, CDR2 SNEGSKA, per germline (reference sequence). The CDR3 totals 13 residues. CDR3 in amino acids: CSARVSEVRGQFF. The CDR3 bases are TGCAGTGCTAGAGTGTCGGAGGTCCGGGGGCAGTTCTTC.

The chain uses TRBV20-1 and TRBJ1-3, with D uncertain. Trimming cost V 3 bases and J 4 bases, with 13 bases left between them. The CDR3 has 14 amino acids. The germline V gene has CDR1 DFQATT and CDR2 SNEGSKA (reference sequence). The CDR3 nucleotides are TGCAGTGCTAGCCCCGCAGGCAGGGGAAACACCATATATTTT. This sequence encodes CSASPAGRGNTIYF.

This clonotype appeared many times. This chain connects TRBV28 to TRBJ2-2; 7 bases fit TRBD2. The CDR3 has 14 residues. Germline V lookup: CDR1 MDHEN, CDR2 SYDVKM. The ends lost 10 bases at V and 2 bases at J; junction bases unmatched: 7. CDR3 amino acids: CATIAGSNTGELFF. The CDR3 DNA reads as TGTGCCACAATAGCGGGTTCCAACACCGGGGAGCTGTTTTTT.

In DNA, the CDR3 is TGTGCCAGCAGGATGCAGGGCTCTGGGGCCAACGTCCTGACTTTC. Translating gives CASRMQGSGANVLTF. V usage is TRBV6-2 or TRBV6-3 and J usage is TRBJ2-6; the D gene is possibly TRBD1 (5 bases). The CDR3 consists of 15 residues. Germline assignment: CDR1 MNHEY and CDR2 SVGEGT. The ends were cut back, 6 bases at V and 0 bases at J, with 9 bases in the middle.

This chain uses TRBV5-1 with TRBJ2-7; D unresolved. The germline V gene has CDR1 SGHRS and CDR2 YFSETQ. V was shortened by 0 bases and J by 9 bases, with 7 bases between the two germline ends. The CDR3 is made up of 11 amino acids. The CDR3 here is CASSLDSTQYF. The CDR3 region has the DNA TGCGCCAGCAGCTTGGACAGTACGCAGTACTTC.

This clonotype was seen more than once but under ten times. The rearrangement joins TRBV12-3 or TRBV12-4 to TRBJ1-4, with 10 bases fitting TRBD1. The junction had 8 bases not matched to a gene; V was cut back by 6 bases and J by 7 bases. This CDR3 region has 15 residues. In DNA form, the CDR3 reads TGTGCCAGCAGCCCGGGCGGGACAGGGGTTGAAAAACTGTTTTTT. Its protein product is CASSPGGTGVEKLFF.

This clonotype was found a few times. J is TRBJ1-6 and V is TRBV9; D gene ambiguous. Germline V gene lookup returns CDR1 SGDLS and CDR2 YYNGEE. The V end was cut by 4 bases, the J end by 14 bases, with 13 bases between. The CDR3 is made up of 12 amino acids. CDR3 loop: CASSPGGRTLHF. The CDR3 nucleotides are TGTGCCAGCAGCCCAGGTGGGCGCACCCTCCACTTT.

This clonotype was detected only a few times. V and J are TRBV20-1 and TRBJ2-2, with D hard to call. Trimming shortened V by 6 bases and J by 3 bases, and 5 bases separated the two germline ends. This CDR3 has 11 amino acids. The germline V gene encodes CDR1 DFQATT and CDR2 SNEGSKA (reference sequence). CDR3 sequence: CSAEYTGELFF. CDR3 sequence (DNA): TGCAGTGCAGAGTACACCGGGGAGCTGTTTTTT.

The chain combines TRBV21-1 with TRBJ1-1; the D call of TRBD1 is as the table states it, not checked on the DNA. TRBV21-1 is reported as a pseudogene. This CDR3 is 14 amino acids long. The CDR3 DNA reads as TGTGCCAGCAGCAAAAGACAGCCCCTGTCTGAAGCTTTCTTT. Translation: CASSKRQPLSEAFF.

This chain connects TRBV12-3 or TRBV12-4 to TRBJ2-3; D is perhaps TRBD1 or TRBD2 (5 bases each). The germline V and J ends were trimmed by 8 bases and 5 bases, with 17 bases remaining between them. This CDR3 is 14 amino acids long. CDR3 loop: CASGPGTTLDTQYF. The CDR3 nucleotides read TGTGCCAGCGGACCTGGGACCACACTAGATACGCAGTATTTT.

This clonotype appeared once. The gene calls are TRBV20-1 and TRBJ1-1; 7 bases are shared with TRBD1. CDR1 is DFQATT, CDR2 SNEGSKA, per germline (reference sequence). Trimming removed 2 bases from V and 1 base from J; junction bases left unmatched: 4. This CDR3 has 14 residues. This CDR3 is CSARKGAANTEAFF. The CDR3 coding sequence is TGCAGTGCTAGAAAGGGGGCCGCGAACACTGAAGCTTTCTTT.

The genes are TRBV9 and TRBJ2-1, with 7 nucleotides matching TRBD2. CDR1 SGDLS and CDR2 YYNGEE come from the germline V gene. The CDR3 loop spans 18 amino acids. Unmatched junction bases numbered 15, after V lost 0 bases and J lost 6 bases. The CDR3 protein is CASSVAGSSGARFNEQFF. As DNA, the CDR3 is TGTGCCAGCAGCGTAGCTGGGTCTAGCGGTGCGCGTTTCAATGAGCAGTTCTTC.

In this sample, this clonotype turned up a few times. V and J are TRBV6-5 and TRBJ2-5, with 8 bases fitting TRBD2. The germline V gene has CDR1 MNHEY and CDR2 SVGAGI. V was pared by 4 bases and J by 1 base, with 11 bases of the junction left unmatched. The CDR3 has 17 amino acids. The CDR3 sequence is CASSSPVNSGAQETQYF. The CDR3 coding sequence is TGTGCCAGCAGTTCCCCCGTGAATAGCGGGGCCCAAGAGACCCAGTACTTC.